Listed below are T cell receptor beta chains from one sample, sequenced in a study of blood T cell repertoires in COVID-19. Using immunoSEQ multiplex PCR, the repertoire was profiled, and TCRdb retains in-frame clones only, with some absent. The table records about 330,000 clones, approximately 90% of them present only once. The sequencing sample was made of peripheral blood. These receptors were obtained from a man aged 25 to 40 with COVID-19, enrolled during active disease. Both conserved end residues are part of each CDR3. A D gene is named only where the DNA matches it firmly.

V: TRBV5-1; J: TRBJ2-1; D: TRBD1; CDR3: CASSTQSGTGYNEQFF; DNA: TGCGCCAGCAGTACCCAATCCGGGACAGGTTACAATGAGCAGTTCTTC
V: TRBV7-2; J: TRBJ2-5; D: TRBD2; CDR3: CASSLNGGDGETQYF; DNA: TGTGCCAGCAGCTTAAACGGGGGGGATGGAGAGACCCAGTACTTC
V: TRBV5-4; J: TRBJ2-7; D: -; CDR3: CASSLMPAYEQYF; DNA: TGTGCCAGCAGCTTGATGCCGGCCTACGAGCAGTACTTC
V: TRBV27; J: TRBJ1-6; D: TRBD1; CDR3: CASSLGSGTGGWDSPLHF; DNA: TGTGCCAGCAGTTTGGGGTCCGGGACAGGGGGTTGGGATTCACCCCTCCACTTT
V: TRBV24-1; J: TRBJ2-2; D: TRBD1; CDR3: CATRQGANTGELFF; DNA: TGTGCCACCCGACAGGGGGCGAACACCGGGGAGCTGTTTTTT
V: TRBV10-3; J: TRBJ1-2; D: TRBD1; CDR3: CAISDRGMDGYTF; DNA: TGTGCCATCAGTGACAGGGGGATGGATGGCTACACCTTC
V: TRBV28; J: TRBJ2-7; D: -; CDR3: CASSLTREQYF; DNA: TGTGCCAGCAGTCTCACACGCGAGCAGTACTTC
V: TRBV19; J: TRBJ1-5; D: TRBD1; CDR3: CASSIWTGANQPQHF; DNA: TGTGCCAGTAGTATCTGGACAGGGGCGAATCAGCCCCAGCATTTT
V: TRBV6-2/TRBV6-3; J: TRBJ2-3; D: -; CDR3: CASSLRGTTDTQYF; DNA: TGTGCCAGCAGTCTCAGGGGCACCACAGATACGCAGTATTTT
V: TRBV11-2; J: TRBJ1-1; D: -; CDR3: CASSLGVGRGPMNTEAFF; DNA: TGTGCCAGCAGCTTAGGAGTGGGCAGGGGCCCGATGAACACTGAAGCTTTCTTT
V: TRBV15; J: TRBJ2-7; D: -; CDR3: CATSPRVAYEQYF; DNA: TGTGCCACCAGCCCACGGGTTGCCTACGAGCAGTACTTC
V: TRBV11-2; J: TRBJ1-1; D: TRBD1; CDR3: CASSLGTGVATEAFF; DNA: TGTGCCAGCAGCTTGGGCACAGGGGTTGCCACTGAAGCTTTCTTT
V: TRBV27; J: TRBJ2-2; D: TRBD2; CDR3: CASSLMGSGTYTGELFF; DNA: TGTGCCAGCAGTTTAATGGGTAGCGGGACCTACACCGGGGAGCTGTTTTTT
V: TRBV19; J: TRBJ1-5; D: -; CDR3: CASSIDRGNNQPQHF; DNA: TGTGCCAGTAGTATAGATCGAGGGAACAATCAGCCCCAGCATTTT